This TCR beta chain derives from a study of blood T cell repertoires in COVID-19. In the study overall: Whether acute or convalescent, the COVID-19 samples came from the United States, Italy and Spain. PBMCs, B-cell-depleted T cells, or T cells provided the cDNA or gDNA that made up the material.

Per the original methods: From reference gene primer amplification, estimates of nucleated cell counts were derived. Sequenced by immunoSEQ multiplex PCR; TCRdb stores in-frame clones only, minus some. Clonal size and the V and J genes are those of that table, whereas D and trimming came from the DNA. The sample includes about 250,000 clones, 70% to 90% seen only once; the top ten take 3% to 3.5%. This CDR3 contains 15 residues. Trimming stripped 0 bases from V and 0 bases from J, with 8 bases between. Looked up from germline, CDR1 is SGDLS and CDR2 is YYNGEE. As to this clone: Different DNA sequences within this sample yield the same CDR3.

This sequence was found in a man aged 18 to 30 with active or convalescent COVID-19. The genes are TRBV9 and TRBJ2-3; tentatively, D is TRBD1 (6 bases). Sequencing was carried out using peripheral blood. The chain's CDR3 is CASSVGGGSTDTQYF. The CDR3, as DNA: TGTGCCAGCAGCGTAGGAGGGGGAAGCACAGATACGCAGTATTTT.